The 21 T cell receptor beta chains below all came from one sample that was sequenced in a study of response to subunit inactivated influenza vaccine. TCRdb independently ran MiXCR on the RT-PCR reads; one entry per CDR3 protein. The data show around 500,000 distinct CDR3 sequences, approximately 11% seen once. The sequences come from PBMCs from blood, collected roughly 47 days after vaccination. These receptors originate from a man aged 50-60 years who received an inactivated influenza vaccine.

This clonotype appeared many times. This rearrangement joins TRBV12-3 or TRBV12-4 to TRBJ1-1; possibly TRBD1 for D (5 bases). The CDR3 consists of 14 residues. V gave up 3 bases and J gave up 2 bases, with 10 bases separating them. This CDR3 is CASSLGDRNTEAFF. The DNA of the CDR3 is TGTGCCAGCAGTTTGGGCGACAGAAACACTGAAGCTTTCTTT.

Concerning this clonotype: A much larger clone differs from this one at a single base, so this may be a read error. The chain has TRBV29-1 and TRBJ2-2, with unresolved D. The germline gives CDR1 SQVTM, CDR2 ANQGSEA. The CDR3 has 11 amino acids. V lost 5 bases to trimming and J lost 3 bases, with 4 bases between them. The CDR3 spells CSVKDTGELFF. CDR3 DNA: TGCAGCGTTAAGGACACCGGGGAGCTGTTTTTT.

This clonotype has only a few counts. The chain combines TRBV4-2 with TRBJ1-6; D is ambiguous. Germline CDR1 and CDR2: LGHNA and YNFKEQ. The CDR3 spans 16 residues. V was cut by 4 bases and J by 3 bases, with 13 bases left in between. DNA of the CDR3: TGTGCCAGCAGCCCTGAGGACCGCCGCTATAATTCACCCCTCCACTTT. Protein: CASSPEDRRYNSPLHF.

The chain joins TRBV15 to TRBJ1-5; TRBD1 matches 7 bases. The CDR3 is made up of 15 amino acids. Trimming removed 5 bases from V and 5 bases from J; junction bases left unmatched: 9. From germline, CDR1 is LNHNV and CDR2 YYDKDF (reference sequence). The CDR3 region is CATSFPGTAHQPQHF. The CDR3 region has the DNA TGTGCCACCAGCTTTCCCGGGACAGCCCATCAGCCCCAGCATTTT.

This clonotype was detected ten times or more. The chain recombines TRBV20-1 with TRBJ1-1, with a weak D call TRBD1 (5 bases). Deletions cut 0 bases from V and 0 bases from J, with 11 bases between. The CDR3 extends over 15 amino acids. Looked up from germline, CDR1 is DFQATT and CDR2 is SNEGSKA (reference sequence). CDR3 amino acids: CSARDPAGMNTEAFF. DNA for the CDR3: TGCAGTGCTAGAGATCCGGCAGGGATGAACACTGAAGCTTTCTTT.

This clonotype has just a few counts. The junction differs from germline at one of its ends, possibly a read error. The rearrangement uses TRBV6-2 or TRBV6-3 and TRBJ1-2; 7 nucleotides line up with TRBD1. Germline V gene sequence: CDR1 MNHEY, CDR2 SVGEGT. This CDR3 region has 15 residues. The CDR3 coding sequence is TGTGCCAACAGTTACGCGGACAGGATTCACTATGGCTACACCTTC. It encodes CANSYADRIHYGYTF.

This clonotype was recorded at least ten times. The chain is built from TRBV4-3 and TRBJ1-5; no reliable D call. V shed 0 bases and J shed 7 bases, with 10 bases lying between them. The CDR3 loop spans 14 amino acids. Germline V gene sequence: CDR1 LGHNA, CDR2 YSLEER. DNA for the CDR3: TGCGCCAGCAGCCAAGATGATGGCGGACAGCCCCAGCATTTT. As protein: CASSQDDGGQPQHF.

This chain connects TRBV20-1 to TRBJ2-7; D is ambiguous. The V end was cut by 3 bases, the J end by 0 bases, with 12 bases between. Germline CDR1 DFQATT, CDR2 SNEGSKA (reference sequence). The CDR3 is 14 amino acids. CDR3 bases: TGCAGTGCTAGTAATTGGGGTGCCTCCTACGAGCAGTACTTC. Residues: CSASNWGASYEQYF.

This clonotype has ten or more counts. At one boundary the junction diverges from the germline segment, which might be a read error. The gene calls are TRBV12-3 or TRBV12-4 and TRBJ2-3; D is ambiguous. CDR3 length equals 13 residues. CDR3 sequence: CASSLIGTDTQYF. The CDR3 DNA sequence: TGCGCCAGCAGCTTGATAGGCACAGATACGCAGTATTTT.

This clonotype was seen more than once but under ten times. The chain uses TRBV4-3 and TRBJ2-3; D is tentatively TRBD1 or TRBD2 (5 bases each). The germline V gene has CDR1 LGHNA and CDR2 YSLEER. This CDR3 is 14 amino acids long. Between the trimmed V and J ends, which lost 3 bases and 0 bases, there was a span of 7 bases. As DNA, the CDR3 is TGCGCCAGCAGCCAGGGGGACAGCACAGATACGCAGTATTTT. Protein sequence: CASSQGDSTDTQYF.

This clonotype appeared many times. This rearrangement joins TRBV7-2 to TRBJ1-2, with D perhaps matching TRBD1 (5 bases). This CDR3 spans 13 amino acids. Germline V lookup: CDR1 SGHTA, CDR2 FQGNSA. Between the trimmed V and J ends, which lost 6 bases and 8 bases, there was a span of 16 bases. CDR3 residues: CASRPGTAYGYTF. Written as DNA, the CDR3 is TGTGCCAGCAGACCCGGGACGGCTTACGGCTACACCTTC.

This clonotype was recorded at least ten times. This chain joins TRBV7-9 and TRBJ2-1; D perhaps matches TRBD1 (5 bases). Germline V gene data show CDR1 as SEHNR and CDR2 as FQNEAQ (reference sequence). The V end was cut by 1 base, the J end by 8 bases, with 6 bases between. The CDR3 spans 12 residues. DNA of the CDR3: TGTGCCAGCAGCTTAGAGGGGTATGAGCAGTTCTTC. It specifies CASSLEGYEQFF.

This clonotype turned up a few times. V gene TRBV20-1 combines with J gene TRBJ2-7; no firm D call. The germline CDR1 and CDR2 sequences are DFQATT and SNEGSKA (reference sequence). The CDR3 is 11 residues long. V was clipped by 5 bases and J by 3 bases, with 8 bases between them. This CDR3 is CSAPVDYEQYF. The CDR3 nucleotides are TGCAGTGCTCCCGTCGACTACGAGCAGTACTTC.

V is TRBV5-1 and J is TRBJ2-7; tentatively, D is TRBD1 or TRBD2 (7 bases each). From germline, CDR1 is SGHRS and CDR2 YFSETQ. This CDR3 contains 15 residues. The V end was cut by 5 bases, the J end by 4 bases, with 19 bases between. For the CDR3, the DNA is TGCGCCAGCAGTACCATACAGGGGAGGGGTTACGAGCAGTACTTC. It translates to CASSTIQGRGYEQYF.

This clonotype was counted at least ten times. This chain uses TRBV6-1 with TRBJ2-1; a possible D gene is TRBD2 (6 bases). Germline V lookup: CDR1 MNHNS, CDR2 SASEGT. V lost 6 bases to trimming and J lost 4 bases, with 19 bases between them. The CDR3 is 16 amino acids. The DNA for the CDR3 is TGTGCCAGCAGCGAGTATGGGACTGGCGATTACAATGAGCAGTTCTTC. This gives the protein CASSEYGTGDYNEQFF.

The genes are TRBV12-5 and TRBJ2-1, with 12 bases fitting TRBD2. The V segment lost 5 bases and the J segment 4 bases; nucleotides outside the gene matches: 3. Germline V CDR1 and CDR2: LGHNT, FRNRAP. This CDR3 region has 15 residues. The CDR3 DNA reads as TGTGCTAGTGGTCTACTAGCGGGAGGTTACAATGAGCAGTTCTTC. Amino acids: CASGLLAGGYNEQFF.

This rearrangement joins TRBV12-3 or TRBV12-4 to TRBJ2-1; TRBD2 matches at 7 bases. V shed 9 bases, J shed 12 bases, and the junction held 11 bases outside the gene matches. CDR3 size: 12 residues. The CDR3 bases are TGTGCCAGTTCTAGCGGCGCCGCGGGGCAGTTCTTC. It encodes CASSSGAAGQFF.

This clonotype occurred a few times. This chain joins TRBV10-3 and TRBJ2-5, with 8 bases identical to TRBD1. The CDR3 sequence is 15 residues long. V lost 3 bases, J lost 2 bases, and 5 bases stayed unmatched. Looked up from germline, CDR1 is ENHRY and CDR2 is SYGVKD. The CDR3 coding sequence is TGTGCCATCAGTGATCGTGGGGACAGGCAAGAGACCCAGTACTTC. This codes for CAISDRGDRQETQYF.

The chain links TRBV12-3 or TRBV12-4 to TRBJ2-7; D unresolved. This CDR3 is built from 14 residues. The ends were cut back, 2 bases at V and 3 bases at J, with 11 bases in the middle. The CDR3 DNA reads TGTGCCAGCAGTTTAAACTACAAAATCTACGAGCAGTACTTC. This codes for CASSLNYKIYEQYF.

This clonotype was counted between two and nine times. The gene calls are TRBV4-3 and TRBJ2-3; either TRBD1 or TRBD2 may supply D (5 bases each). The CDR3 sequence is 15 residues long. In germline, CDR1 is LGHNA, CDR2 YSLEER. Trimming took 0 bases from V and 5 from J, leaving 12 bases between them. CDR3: CASSQDITRGDTQYF. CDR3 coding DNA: TGCGCCAGCAGCCAAGATATAACGAGGGGAGATACGCAGTATTTT.

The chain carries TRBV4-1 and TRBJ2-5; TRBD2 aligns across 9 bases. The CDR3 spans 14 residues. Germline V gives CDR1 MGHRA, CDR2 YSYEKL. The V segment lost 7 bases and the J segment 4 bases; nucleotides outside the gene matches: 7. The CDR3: CASTPGTSRETQYF. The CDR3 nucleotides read TGCGCCAGCACCCCCGGGACTAGCCGAGAGACCCAGTACTTC.